The 15 T cell receptor beta chains given below trace back to one sample, sequenced in a study of early stage breast cancer tumors. TCRdb's copy holds only in-frame clones and misses some; the assay was immunoSEQ multiplex PCR. The data contain about 2,600 clones, around two thirds of them singletons. Sequencing was carried out using normal breast tissue next to the tumor. The source is a person in their fifties with breast cancer.

The V call is TRBV7-3, the J call TRBJ2-5, with D unresolved. Germline assignment: CDR1 SGHTA and CDR2 FQGTGA. Trimming pared 2 bases from V and 5 bases from J, leaving 9 bases between. This CDR3 contains 13 residues. CDR3 loop: CASSLGVGETQYF. The CDR3, as DNA: TGTGCCAGCAGCTTAGGGGTTGGGGAGACCCAGTACTTC.

This clone was counted between two and nine times. CDR3 nucleotide sequence: TGTGCCAGCAGTGACGGACAGTATCTTGGCTACACCTTC. This translates into CASSDGQYLGYTF. The chain uses TRBV25-1 and TRBJ1-2; the D gene is possibly TRBD1 (6 bases). Germline assignment: CDR1 MGHDK and CDR2 SYGVNS. The CDR3 runs 13 residues. V shed 3 bases and J shed 7 bases, with 12 bases lying between them.

The chain is built from TRBV2 and TRBJ2-7, with D hard to call. V lost 3 bases and J 3 bases, leaving 9 bases between the germline ends. This CDR3 spans 13 amino acids. Germline V gene lookup returns CDR1 SNHLY and CDR2 FYNNEI. The CDR3 loop is CASSEIGNYEQYF. CDR3 coding DNA: TGTGCCAGCAGTGAGATAGGGAACTACGAGCAGTACTTC.

The chain has TRBV5-6 and TRBJ1-4; weak D call: TRBD1 (6 bases). Trimming took off 4 bases at V and 3 bases at J, with 19 bases between the two ends. The CDR3 spans 17 residues. CDR1 SGHDT and CDR2 YYEEEE come from the germline V gene. The CDR3 DNA is TGTGCCAGCAGCCCCAGGGGTGGAGGGTCCTCTAATGAAAAACTGTTTTTT. This sequence encodes CASSPRGGGSSNEKLFF.

This clone showed up just a few times. This chain's CDR3 is CASSPEGGGLGYTF. CDR3 in DNA: TGTGCCAGCAGCCCTGAGGGGGGAGGGTTGGGCTACACCTTC. The chain uses TRBV27 and TRBJ1-2; D is possibly TRBD1 (6 bases). Trimming stripped 6 bases from V and 8 bases from J, with 19 bases between. The CDR3 totals 14 residues. CDR1 is MNHEY, CDR2 SMNVEV, per germline (reference sequence).

By share of the sample, this clone is large. The chain carries TRBV30 and TRBJ2-2; D is tentatively TRBD1 or TRBD2 (5 bases each). The germline V and J ends were trimmed by 5 bases and 6 bases, with 10 bases remaining between them. This CDR3 is built from 12 residues. The germline gives CDR1 GTSNPN, CDR2 SVGIG (reference sequence). CDR3 sequence (DNA): TGTGCCTGGGGGGGAGCGGCCGGGGAGCTGTTTTTT. It yields the protein CAWGGAAGELFF.

The chain carries TRBV10-1 and TRBJ2-5; 7 bases are a match to TRBD1. Near its end, the DNA agrees better with TRBJ2-7, so the J call may be wrong. Germline V gene data show CDR1 as WNHNN and CDR2 as SYGVQD (reference sequence). The CDR3 totals 16 residues. CDR3 DNA sequence: TGCGCCAGCAGTGGAGTAAATACAGGGGATCTCTACGAGCAGTACTTC. This sequence encodes CASSGVNTGDLYEQYF.

The count of this clone is one. The chain links TRBV4-3 to TRBJ2-1, with 9 bases aligning to TRBD2. CDR3 size: 17 residues. Germline CDR1 and CDR2: LGHNA and YSLEER. With 2 bases clipped from V and 0 bases from J, the junction kept 5 bases outside the gene matches. DNA for the CDR3: TGCGCCAGCAGCCAAAAAGCGGGAGGTCACTCCTACAATGAGCAGTTCTTC. Encoded protein: CASSQKAGGHSYNEQFF.

This clone appeared a single time. J is TRBJ2-7 and V is TRBV6-6; D ambiguous. The ends were cut back, 6 bases at V and 1 base at J, with 10 bases in the middle. The CDR3 sequence is 13 residues long. CDR1 MNHNY and CDR2 SVGAGI come from the germline V gene (reference sequence). DNA for the CDR3: TGTGCCAGCAGATACGGTACGTCCTACGAGCAGTACTTC. It is translated as CASRYGTSYEQYF.

This clone was counted a single time. The chain combines TRBV2 with TRBJ2-7; 7 nucleotides agree with TRBD1. V was clipped by 7 bases and J by 5 bases; unmatched bases: 14. This CDR3 region has 15 residues. In germline, CDR1 is SNHLY, CDR2 FYNNEI. CDR3 residues: CASTADRALRDEQYF. CDR3 nucleotide sequence: TGTGCCAGCACTGCTGACAGGGCCCTTAGGGACGAGCAGTACTTC.

V gene TRBV18 combines with J gene TRBJ1-2; D is unresolved. Germline values: CDR1 KGHSH, CDR2 LQKENI. Trimming stripped 3 bases from V and 2 bases from J, with 7 bases between. The CDR3 is 13 residues long. The CDR3 reads CASSPGMNYGYTF. CDR3 nucleotides: TGTGCCAGCTCACCCGGGATGAACTATGGCTACACCTTC. The variable domain in full, with the rest retrieved from reference TRBV18 and TRBJ1-2, is NAGVMQNPRHLVRRRGQEARLRCSPMKGHSHVYWYRQLPEEGLKFMVYLQKENIIDESGMPKERFSAEFPKEGPSILRIQQVVRGDSAAYFCASSPGMNYGYTFGSGTRLTVV.

This chain connects TRBV5-1 to TRBJ2-7; D perhaps matches TRBD1 (7 bases). V lost 4 bases and J lost 7, with 18 bases in between. The CDR3 loop spans 14 amino acids. Germline V CDR1 and CDR2: SGHRS, YFSETQ. The DNA for the CDR3 is TGCGCCAGCAGCGCGCGGGACAGTCAGGGGGAGCAGTACTTC. It encodes CASSARDSQGEQYF. The full variable domain, rest sourced from reference TRBV5-1 and TRBJ2-7, is KAGVTQTPRYLIKTRGQQVTLSCSPISGHRSVSWYQQTPGQGLQFLFEYFSETQRNKGNFPGRFSGRQFSNSRSEMNVSTLELGDSALYLCASSARDSQGEQYFGPGTRLTVT.

This chain uses TRBV6-4 with TRBJ2-1, with TRBD2 matching 11 bases. Germline V gene lookup returns CDR1 MRHNA and CDR2 SNTAGT. The V and J ends lost 2 bases and 6 bases, in that order; junction bases with no gene match: 3. There are 15 residues in the CDR3. The CDR3, as DNA: TGTGCCAGCAGTGACGAGGGGACTAGCGGCAATGAGCAGTTCTTC. It specifies CASSDEGTSGNEQFF.

The chain links TRBV28 to TRBJ2-2, with unresolved D. The CDR3 consists of 12 residues. The germline V gene has CDR1 MDHEN and CDR2 SYDVKM. The V gene lost 2 bases and the J gene lost 5 bases, with 3 bases spanning the gap. The DNA for the CDR3 is TGTGCCAGCAGTTTAGGTACCGGGGAGCTGTTTTTT. Its translation is CASSLGTGELFF.

This chain uses TRBV5-4 with TRBJ2-5; TRBD1 is a possible D gene (5 bases). The CDR3 has 15 residues. Germline V gives CDR1 SGHNT, CDR2 YYREEE (reference sequence). Trimming took off 1 base at V and 0 bases at J, with 10 bases between the two ends. Here the CDR3 reads CASSLSGHHQETQYF. As DNA, the CDR3 is TGTGCCAGCAGCTTGTCCGGACATCACCAAGAGACCCAGTACTTC.